This TCR beta chain derives from a study of T-cell memory formation after mild COVID-19. Looking at the study overall: There were largely donor-specific TCR clusters.

Each CDR3 protein is one row after TCRdb ran MiXCR on the 5' RACE reads. Seen here are roughly 560,000 distinct CDR3 sequences, 20% observed once, and the top ten hold approximately 12%. The CDR3 runs 12 residues. The V gene lost 5 bases and the J gene lost 2 bases, with 7 bases spanning the gap. Looked up from germline, CDR1 is SGHTA and CDR2 is FQGNSA. The chain has TRBV7-2 and TRBJ2-7; D call uncertain. The sample consisted of PBMCs or a T cell subset sorted from them (not recorded which). The TCR comes from an adult woman who had mild COVID-19 (a few samples of this study predate the infection). Cell type and time point are not known. The CDR3 nucleotides are TGTGCCAGCAGCACGATTCCCTACGAGCAGTACTTC. Residues: CASSTIPYEQYF.